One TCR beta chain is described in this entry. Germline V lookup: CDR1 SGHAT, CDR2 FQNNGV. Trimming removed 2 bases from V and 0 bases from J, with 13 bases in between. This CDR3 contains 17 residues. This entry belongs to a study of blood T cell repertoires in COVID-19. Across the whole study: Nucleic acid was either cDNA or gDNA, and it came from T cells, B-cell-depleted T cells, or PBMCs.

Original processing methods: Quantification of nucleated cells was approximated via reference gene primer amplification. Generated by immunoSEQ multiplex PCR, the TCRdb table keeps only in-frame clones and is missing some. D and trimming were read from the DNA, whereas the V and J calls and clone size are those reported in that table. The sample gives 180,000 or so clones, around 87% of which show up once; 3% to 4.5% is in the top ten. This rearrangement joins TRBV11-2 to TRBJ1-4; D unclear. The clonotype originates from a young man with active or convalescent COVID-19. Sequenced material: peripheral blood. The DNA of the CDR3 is TGTGCCAGCAGCTTAAGTCCCCCGGGGTCAACTAATGAAAAACTGTTTTTT. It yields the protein CASSLSPPGSTNEKLFF.